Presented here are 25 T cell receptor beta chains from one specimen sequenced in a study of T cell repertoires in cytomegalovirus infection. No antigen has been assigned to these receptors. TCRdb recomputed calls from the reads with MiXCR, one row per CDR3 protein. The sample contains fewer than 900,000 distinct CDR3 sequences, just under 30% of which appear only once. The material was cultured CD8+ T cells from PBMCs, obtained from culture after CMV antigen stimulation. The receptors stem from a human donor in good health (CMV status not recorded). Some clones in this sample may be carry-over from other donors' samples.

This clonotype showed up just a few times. CDR3 residues: CASSLERGLNEQFF. The CDR3 DNA sequence: TGTGCCAGCAGCTTAGAACGGGGGCTCAATGAGCAGTTCTTC. The gene calls are TRBV7-6 and TRBJ2-1, with D perhaps matching TRBD1 or TRBD2 (6 bases each). V lost 1 base, J lost 6 bases, and 10 bases lay in between. There are 14 residues in the CDR3. CDR1 and CDR2 (germline): SGHVS, FNYEAQ.

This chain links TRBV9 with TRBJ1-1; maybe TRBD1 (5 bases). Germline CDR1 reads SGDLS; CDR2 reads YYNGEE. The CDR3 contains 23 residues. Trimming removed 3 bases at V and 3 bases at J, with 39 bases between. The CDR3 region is CASSEGPPSSEPTRVYWDTEAFF. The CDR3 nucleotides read TGTGCCAGCAGCGAGGGGCCTCCCAGCAGCGAGCCGACGAGGGTTTATTGGGACACTGAAGCTTTCTTT.

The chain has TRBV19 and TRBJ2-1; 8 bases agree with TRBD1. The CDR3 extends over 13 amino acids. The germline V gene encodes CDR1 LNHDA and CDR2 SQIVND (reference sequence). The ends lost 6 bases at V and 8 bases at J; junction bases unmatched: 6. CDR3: CASRVQGVDEQFF. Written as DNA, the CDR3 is TGTGCCAGTAGAGTACAGGGGGTTGATGAGCAGTTCTTC.

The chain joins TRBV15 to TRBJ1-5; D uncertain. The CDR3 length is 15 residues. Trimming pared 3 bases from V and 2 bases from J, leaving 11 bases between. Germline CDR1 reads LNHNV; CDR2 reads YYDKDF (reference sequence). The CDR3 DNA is TGTGCCACCAGCAGCGGTATTGGGGGCAATCAGCCCCAGCATTTT. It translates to CATSSGIGGNQPQHF.

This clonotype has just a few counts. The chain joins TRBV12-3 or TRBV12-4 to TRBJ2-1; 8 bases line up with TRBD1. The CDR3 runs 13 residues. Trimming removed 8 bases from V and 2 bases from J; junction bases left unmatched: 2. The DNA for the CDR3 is TGTGCCAGCTCGACAGGGGCCTACAATGAGCAGTTCTTC. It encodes CASSTGAYNEQFF.

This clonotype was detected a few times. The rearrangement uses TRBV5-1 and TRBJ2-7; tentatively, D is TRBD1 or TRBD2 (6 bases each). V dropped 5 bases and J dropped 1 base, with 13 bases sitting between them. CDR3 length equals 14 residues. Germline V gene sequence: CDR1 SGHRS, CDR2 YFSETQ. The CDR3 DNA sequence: TGCGCCAGCAGTACTAGGGGGGAGTCCTACGAGCAGTACTTC. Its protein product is CASSTRGESYEQYF. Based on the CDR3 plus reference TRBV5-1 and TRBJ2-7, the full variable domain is KAGVTQTPRYLIKTRGQQVTLSCSPISGHRSVSWYQQTPGQGLQFLFEYFSETQRNKGNFPGRFSGRQFSNSRSEMNVSTLELGDSALYLCASSTRGESYEQYFGPGTRLTVT.

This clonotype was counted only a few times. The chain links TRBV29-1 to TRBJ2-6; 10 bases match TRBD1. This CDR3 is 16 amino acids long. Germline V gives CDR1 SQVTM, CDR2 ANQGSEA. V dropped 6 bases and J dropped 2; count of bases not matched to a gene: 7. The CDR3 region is CSVAGQGTAGANVLTF. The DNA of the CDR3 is TGCAGCGTGGCGGGACAGGGGACTGCTGGGGCCAACGTCCTGACTTTC.

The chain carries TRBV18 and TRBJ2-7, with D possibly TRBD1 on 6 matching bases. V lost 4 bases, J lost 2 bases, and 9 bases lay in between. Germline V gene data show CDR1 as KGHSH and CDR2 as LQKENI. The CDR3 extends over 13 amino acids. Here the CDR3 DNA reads TGTGCCAGCTCACGACAGGATACCTACGAGCAGTACTTC. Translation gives CASSRQDTYEQYF.

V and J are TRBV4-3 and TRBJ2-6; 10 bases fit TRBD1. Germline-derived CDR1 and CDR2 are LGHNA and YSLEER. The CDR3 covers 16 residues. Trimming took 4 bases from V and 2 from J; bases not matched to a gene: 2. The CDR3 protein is CASSRDRGTGANVLTF. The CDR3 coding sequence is TGCGCCAGCAGCCGGGACAGGGGTACTGGGGCCAACGTCCTGACTTTC.

The CDR3 DNA reads TGTGCCAGCAGTCTTCAGGACAGGGGTGGAACAGATACGCAGTATTTT. Translated: CASSLQDRGGTDTQYF. The gene calls are TRBV27 and TRBJ2-3, with 9 nucleotides matching TRBD1. The J segment lost 3 bases and the V segment lost 5 bases, leaving 9 bases of the junction unmatched. The length of the CDR3 is 16 residues. Germline CDR1 and CDR2: MNHEY and SMNVEV (reference sequence).

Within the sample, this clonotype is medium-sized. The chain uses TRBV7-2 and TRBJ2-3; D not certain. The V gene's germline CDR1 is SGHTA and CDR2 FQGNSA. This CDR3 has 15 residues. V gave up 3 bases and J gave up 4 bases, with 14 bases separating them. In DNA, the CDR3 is TGTGCCAGCAGCTTTTTTGAGAGTATCCCAGATACGCAGTATTTT. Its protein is CASSFFESIPDTQYF.

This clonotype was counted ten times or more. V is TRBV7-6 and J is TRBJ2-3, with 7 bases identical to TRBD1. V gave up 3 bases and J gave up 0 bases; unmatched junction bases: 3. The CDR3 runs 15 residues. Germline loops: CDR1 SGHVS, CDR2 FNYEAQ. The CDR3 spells CASSFRTGSTDTQYF. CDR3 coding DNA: TGTGCCAGCAGCTTCAGGACAGGTAGCACAGATACGCAGTATTTT. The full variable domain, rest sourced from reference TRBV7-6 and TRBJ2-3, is GAGVSQSPRYKVTKRGQDVALRCDPISGHVSLYWYRQALGQGPEFLTYFNYEAQQDKSGLPNDRFSAERPEGSISTLTIQRTEQRDSAMYRCASSFRTGSTDTQYFGPGTRLTVL.

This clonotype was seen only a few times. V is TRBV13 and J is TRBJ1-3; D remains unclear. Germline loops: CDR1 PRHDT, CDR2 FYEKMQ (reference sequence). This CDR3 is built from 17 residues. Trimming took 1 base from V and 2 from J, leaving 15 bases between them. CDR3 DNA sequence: TGTGCCAGCAGCTTAGAGAACCGACAAACTACTGGAAACACCATATATTTT. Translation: CASSLENRQTTGNTIYF.

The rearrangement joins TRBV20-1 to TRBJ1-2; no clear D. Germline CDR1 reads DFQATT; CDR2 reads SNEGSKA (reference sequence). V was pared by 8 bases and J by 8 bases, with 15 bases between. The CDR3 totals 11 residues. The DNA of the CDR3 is TGCAGTTATCCTGGACCCGACGGCTACACCTTC. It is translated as CSYPGPDGYTF.

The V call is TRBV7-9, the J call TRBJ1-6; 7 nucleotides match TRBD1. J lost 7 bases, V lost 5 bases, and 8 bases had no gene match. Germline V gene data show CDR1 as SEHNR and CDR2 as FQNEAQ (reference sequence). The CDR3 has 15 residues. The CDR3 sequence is CASSPRGQGNSPLHF. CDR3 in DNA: TGTGCCAGCAGCCCTAGGGGGCAGGGGAATTCACCCCTCCACTTT.

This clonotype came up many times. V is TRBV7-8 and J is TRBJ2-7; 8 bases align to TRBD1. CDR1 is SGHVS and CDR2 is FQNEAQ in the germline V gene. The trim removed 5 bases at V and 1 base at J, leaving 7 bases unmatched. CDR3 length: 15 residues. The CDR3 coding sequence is TGTGCCAGCAGCCCACAGGGGGGAATATCCTACGAGCAGTACGTC. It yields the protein CASSPQGGISYEQYV.

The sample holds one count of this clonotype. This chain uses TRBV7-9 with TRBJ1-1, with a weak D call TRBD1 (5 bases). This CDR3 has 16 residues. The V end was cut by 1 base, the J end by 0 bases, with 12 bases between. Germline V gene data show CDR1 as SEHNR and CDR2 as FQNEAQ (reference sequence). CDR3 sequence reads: CASSLGPGTLNTEAFF. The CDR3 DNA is TGTGCCAGCAGCTTAGGCCCAGGGACTTTGAACACTGAAGCTTTCTTT.

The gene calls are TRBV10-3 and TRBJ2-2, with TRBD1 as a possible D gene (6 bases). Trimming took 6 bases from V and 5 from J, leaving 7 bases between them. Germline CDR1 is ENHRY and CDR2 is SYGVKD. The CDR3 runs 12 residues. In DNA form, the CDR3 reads TGTGCCATCAGGACAGGAACCGGGGAGCTGTTTTTT. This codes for CAIRTGTGELFF.

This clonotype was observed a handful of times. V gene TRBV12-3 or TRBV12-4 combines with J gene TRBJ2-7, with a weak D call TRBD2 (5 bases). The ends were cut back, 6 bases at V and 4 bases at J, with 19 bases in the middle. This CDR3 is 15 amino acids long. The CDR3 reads CASRVDTPRDYEQYV. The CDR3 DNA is TGTGCCAGCAGGGTAGACACCCCACGGGATTACGAGCAGTACGTC.

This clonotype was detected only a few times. The CDR3 bases are TGCGCCAGCAGCCAAGAGGGACAGGGTGATGAGCAGTTCTTC. Protein: CASSQEGQGDEQFF. The V and J genes are TRBV4-1 and TRBJ2-1; 9 bases fit TRBD1. The length of the CDR3 is 14 residues. The junction had 2 bases not matched to a gene; V was cut back by 0 bases and J by 8 bases. CDR1 MGHRA and CDR2 YSYEKL come from the germline V gene.

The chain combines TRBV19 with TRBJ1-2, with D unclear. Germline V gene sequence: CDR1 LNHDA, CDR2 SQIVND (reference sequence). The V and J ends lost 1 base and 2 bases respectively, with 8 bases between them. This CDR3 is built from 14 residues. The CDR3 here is CASSIVEGNYGYTF. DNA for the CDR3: TGTGCCAGTAGTATAGTAGAAGGAAACTATGGCTACACCTTC.

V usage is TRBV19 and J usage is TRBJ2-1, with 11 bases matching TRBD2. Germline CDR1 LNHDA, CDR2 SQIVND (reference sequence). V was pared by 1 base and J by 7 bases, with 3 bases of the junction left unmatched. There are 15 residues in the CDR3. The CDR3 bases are TGTGCCAGTAGTATAGTGGCTAGCGGGGGGAATGAGCAGTTCTTC. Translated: CASSIVASGGNEQFF. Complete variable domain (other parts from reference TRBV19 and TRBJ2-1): DGGITQSPKYLFRKEGQNVTLSCEQNLNHDAMYWYRQDPGQGLRLIYYSQIVNDFQKGDIAEGYSVSREKKESFPLTVTSAQKNPTAFYLCASSIVASGGNEQFFGPGTRLTVL.

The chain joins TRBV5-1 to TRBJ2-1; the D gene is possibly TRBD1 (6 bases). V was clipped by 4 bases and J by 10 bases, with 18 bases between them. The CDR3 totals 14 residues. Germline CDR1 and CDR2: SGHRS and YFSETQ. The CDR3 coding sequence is TGCGCCAGCAGCATAGGGGCAGGGGCGCGGGAGCAGTTCTTC. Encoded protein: CASSIGAGAREQFF.

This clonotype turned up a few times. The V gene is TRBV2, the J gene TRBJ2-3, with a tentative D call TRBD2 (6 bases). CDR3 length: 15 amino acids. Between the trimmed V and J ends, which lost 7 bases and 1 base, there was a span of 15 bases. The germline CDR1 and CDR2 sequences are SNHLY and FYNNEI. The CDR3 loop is CASTRLVGGTDTQYF. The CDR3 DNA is TGTGCCAGCACCAGACTAGTAGGAGGCACAGATACGCAGTATTTT.

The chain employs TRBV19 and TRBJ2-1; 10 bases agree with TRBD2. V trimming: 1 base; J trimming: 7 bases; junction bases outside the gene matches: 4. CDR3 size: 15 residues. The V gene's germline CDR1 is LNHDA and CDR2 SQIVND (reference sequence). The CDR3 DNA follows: TGTGCCAGTAGTATAGTCAGCGGGGGGGGAAATGAGCAGTTCTTC. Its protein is CASSIVSGGGNEQFF.